Listed below are T cell receptor beta chains from one sample, sequenced in a study of CD8+ T cells in alopecia areata. Profiled with immunoSEQ multiplex PCR; TCRdb holds only in-frame clones, not every one. The sample shows over 150,000 clones, 45% to 70% of them seen only once. The sequenced sample was CD8+ T cells sorted from blood. The source is a human donor in good health. Both conserved end residues are part of each CDR3. Fields, in order: J gene, V gene, clone size, D gene, CDR3 DNA, CDR3 protein. D genes are given only for firm matches. Size is omitted from some rows. Given values are once, few, many or a class for expanded clones.

>TRBJ2-7|TRBV4-1|NA|NA
TGCGCCAGCAGCCCTACTCCCGGATTGGGATACGAGCAGTACTTC
CASSPTPGLGYEQYF
>TRBJ2-1|TRBV14|NA|NA
TGTGCCAGCAGCCCGGGAAGACCCTCCTACAATGAGCAGTTCTTC
CASSPGRPSYNEQFF
>TRBJ2-3|TRBV7-9|NA|TRBD2
TGTGCCAGCAGCGTTAGCGGGGGCCGAGACACAGATACGCAGTATTTT
CASSVSGGRDTDTQYF
>TRBJ2-5|TRBV10-3|NA|TRBD1
TGTGCCATCAGCCCGGGACAGCAAGAGACCCAGTACTTC
CAISPGQQETQYF
>TRBJ2-5|TRBV2|NA|NA
TGTGCCAGCAGTGCCCCCCCGGCGGAGACCCAGTACTTC
CASSAPPAETQYF
>TRBJ1-2|TRBV29-1|NA|NA
TGCGCCTCCGGGGACATCTATGGCTACACCTTC
CASGDIYGYTF
>TRBJ1-2|TRBV29-1|NA|NA
TGCAGCGTTGAGAATCTCTTTAATGGCTACACCTTC
CSVENLFNGYTF
>TRBJ1-4|TRBV27|NA|NA
TGTGCCAGCAGTGAGGTCGGCTTCAATGAAAAACTGTTTTTT
CASSEVGFNEKLFF
>TRBJ1-2|TRBV5-1|NA|TRBD1
TGCGCCAGCAGCGACAGGGGATACTATGGCTACACCTTC
CASSDRGYYGYTF
>TRBJ2-7|TRBV27|few|NA
TGTGCCTGTGGGGCACTCTACGAGCAGTACTTC
CACGALYEQYF
>TRBJ1-2|TRBV29-1|NA|NA
TGCAGCGTTGAGGGGGGGTATGGCTACACCTTC
CSVEGGYGYTF
>TRBJ1-5|TRBV7-2|NA|NA
TGTGCCAGCGGCCAGTTTTGGCCCCAGCATTTT
CASGQFWPQHF
>TRBJ2-7|TRBV6-6|NA|TRBD2
TGTGCCAGCAGTTACGGACTAGCGGGGGCCTACGAGCAGTACTTC
CASSYGLAGAYEQYF